This is a list of T cell receptor beta chains from one sample in a study of control samples from healthy donors and cancer patients. The protocol was immunoSEQ multiplex PCR, while the TCRdb copy is restricted to in-frame clones and leaves out a portion. This sample has about 150,000 clones, with around 95% found just once. Sequenced sample: blood. Source of these receptors: a man between 40 and 49 years old in good health. Both conserved end residues are trimmed from each CDR3. D genes are given only for firm matches.

-,TRBV27,TRBJ2-5,ASSLRGGETQY
TRBD2,TRBV10-3,TRBJ2-7,AIRGTSGALTGEQY
TRBD2,TRBV6-5,TRBJ2-3,ASSPSGGWDTQY
-,TRBV11-2,TRBJ2-5,ASSSTGQRETQY
-,TRBV7-9,TRBJ2-7,ASRARGAGSYEQY
-,TRBV18,TRBJ1-1,ASSREGDLGFAEAF
-,TRBV19,TRBJ1-3,ASSIQGPSGNTIY
-,TRBV10-2,TRBJ1-2,ASSNNRRHNYGYT
-,TRBV30,TRBJ2-3,AWSVRGQSY
-,TRBV19,TRBJ1-1,ASSPRRHNTEAF
-,TRBV9,TRBJ2-5,ASSVAAGQETQY
TRBD2,TRBV7-9,TRBJ2-7,ASSLTSGISSYEQY
-,TRBV6-2/TRBV6-3,TRBJ2-1,ASSYSIERASSYNEQF
-,TRBV28,TRBJ1-2,ASGIMTTESNYGYT
TRBD1,TRBV24-1,TRBJ2-7,ATSRGQGHNYEQY
-,TRBV11-2,TRBJ2-3,ASSLDRPDTQY
-,TRBV7-9,TRBJ2-7,ASTEGPRGTYEQY
-,TRBV21-1,TRBJ1-6,ASSKRGQDRSPLH
-,TRBV28,TRBJ1-4,ASSSSTAANEKLF
-,TRBV12-5,TRBJ1-4,ASASGATNEKLF
TRBD1,TRBV6-5,TRBJ1-5,ASRTRQGGDQPQH
-,TRBV27,TRBJ1-1,ASSLGEGTEAF
-,TRBV7-9,TRBJ2-2,ASSLGPGRGNTGELF
-,TRBV13,TRBJ2-1,ASSLVDNEQF
-,TRBV28,TRBJ2-2,ASSFQSMGTGELF
TRBD1,TRBV28,TRBJ2-7,ASSLGRGIRPGREQY
TRBD1,TRBV4-1,TRBJ1-4,ASSQDRGPDQKLF
-,TRBV21-1,TRBJ1-5,ASSKEEGIALTGGQPQH
TRBD2,TRBV5-1,TRBJ2-1,ASSLFGGAGYEQF
-,TRBV15,TRBJ1-5,ATSRDTRQQGVSNQPQH
-,TRBV2,TRBJ1-6,ASSGHGGINSPLH
TRBD1,TRBV10-3,TRBJ1-5,AISDGQGYSNQPQH
TRBD1,TRBV7-9,TRBJ1-4,ASSIDRGLEKLF
-,TRBV18,TRBJ2-3,ASQLLTDTQY
-,TRBV7-3,TRBJ1-2,ASSRGANYGYT
-,TRBV19,TRBJ1-2,ASSSGSYYGYT
-,TRBV6-1,TRBJ1-2,ASSDNGGQEGYT
-,TRBV9,TRBJ1-4,ASSANSGYNEKLF